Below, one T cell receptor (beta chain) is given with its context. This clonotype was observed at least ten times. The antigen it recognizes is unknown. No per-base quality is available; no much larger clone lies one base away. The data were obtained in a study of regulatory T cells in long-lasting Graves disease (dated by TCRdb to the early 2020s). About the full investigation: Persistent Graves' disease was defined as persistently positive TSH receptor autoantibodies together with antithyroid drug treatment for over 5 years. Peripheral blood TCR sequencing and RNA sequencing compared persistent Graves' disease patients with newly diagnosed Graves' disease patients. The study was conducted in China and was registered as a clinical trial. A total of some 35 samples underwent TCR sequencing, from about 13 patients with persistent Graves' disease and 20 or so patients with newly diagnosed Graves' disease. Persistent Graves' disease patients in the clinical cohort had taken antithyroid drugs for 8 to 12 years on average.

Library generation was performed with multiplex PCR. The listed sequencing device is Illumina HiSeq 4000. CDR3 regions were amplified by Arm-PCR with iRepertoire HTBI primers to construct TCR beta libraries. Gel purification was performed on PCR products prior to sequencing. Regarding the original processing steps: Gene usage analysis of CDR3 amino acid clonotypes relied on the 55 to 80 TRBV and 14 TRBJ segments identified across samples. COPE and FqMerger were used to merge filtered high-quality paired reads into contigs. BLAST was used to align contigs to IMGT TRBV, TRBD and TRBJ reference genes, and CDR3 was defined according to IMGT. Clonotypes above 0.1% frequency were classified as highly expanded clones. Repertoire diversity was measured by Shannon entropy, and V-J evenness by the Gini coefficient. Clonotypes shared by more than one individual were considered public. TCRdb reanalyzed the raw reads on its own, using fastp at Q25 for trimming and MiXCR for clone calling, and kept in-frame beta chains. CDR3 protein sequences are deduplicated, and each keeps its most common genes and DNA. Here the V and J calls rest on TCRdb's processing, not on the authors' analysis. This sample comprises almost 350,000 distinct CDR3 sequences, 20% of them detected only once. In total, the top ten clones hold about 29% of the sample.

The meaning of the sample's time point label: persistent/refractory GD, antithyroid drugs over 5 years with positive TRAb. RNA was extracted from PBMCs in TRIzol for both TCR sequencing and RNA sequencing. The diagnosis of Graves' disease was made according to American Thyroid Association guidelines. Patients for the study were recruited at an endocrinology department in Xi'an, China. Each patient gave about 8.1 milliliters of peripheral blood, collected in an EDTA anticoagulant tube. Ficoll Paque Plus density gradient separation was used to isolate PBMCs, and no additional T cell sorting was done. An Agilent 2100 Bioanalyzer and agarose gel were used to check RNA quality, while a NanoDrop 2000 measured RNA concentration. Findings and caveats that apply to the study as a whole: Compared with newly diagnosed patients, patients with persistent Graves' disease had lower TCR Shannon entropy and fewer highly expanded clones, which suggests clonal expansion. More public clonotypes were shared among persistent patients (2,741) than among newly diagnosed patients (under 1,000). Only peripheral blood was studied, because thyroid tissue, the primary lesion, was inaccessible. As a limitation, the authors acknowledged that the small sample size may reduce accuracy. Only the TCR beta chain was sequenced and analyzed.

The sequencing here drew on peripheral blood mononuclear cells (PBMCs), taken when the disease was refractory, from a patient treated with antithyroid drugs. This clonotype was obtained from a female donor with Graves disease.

The nucleotide sequence reads as follows: TGTGCCAGTAGTAAAGAGGGACGAATATACTTC. Translated, it reads CASSKEGRIYF. The chain is encoded by TRBV19 joined to TRBJ2-7; the D assignment is uncertain and may be TRBD1 or TRBD2, with 5 bases supporting each. V and J lose 4 bases and 13 bases, and a span of 14 bases separates them. From the cysteine through the phenylalanine, the CDR3 covers 11 amino acids. Only the CDR3 part of the read is kept: 33 bases, read in frame from the first base. CDR1 and CDR2 (LNHDA, SQIVND) derive from the germline V gene (reference sequence).